The 27 T cell receptor beta chains in this list originate from one sample, sequenced in a study of regulatory T cells in long-lasting Graves disease. This sample's time point: newly diagnosed GD, antithyroid drugs for less than 3 months. PBMC RNA was the source of the TCR library. Sequencing libraries for TCR beta were prepared with iRepertoire HTBI primers and Arm-PCR of CDR3 regions. TCRdb passed the multiplex PCR reads through MiXCR, listing each CDR3 protein once. The top ten hold 16% of the sample, which has 400,000 to 450,000 distinct CDR3 sequences, 14% to 15% seen once. This sample was also put to use in a study of T cells in Graves' hyperthyroidism and ophthalmopathy.

Sequencing used peripheral blood mononuclear cells (PBMCs), obtained at new diagnosis, from a patient treated with antithyroid drugs. These receptor sequences come from a woman aged 25 to 45 with Graves disease.

Ten or more counts support this clonotype. The V and J genes are TRBV9 and TRBJ2-1; 13 bases agree with TRBD2. Germline V CDR1 and CDR2: SGDLS, YYNGEE. J gave up 5 bases and V 4 bases, and 9 bases lay outside the gene matches. The CDR3 is made up of 17 amino acids. CDR3 sequence reads: CASSLRLAGGGDNEQFF. CDR3 coding DNA: TGTGCCAGCAGCCTAAGACTAGCGGGAGGAGGGGACAATGAGCAGTTCTTC.

CDR3 in amino acids: CASSPLGGTNTGELFF. The CDR3 nucleotides are TGTGCCAGCAGCCCTTTGGGCGGCACGAACACCGGGGAGCTGTTTTTT. V is TRBV4-2 and J is TRBJ2-2; D not certain. V was shortened by 4 bases and J by 0 bases, with 12 bases between the two germline ends. Looked up from germline, CDR1 is LGHNA and CDR2 is YNFKEQ. CDR3 size: 16 residues.

Worth noting for this clonotype: Mismatch with germline at one junction end may stem from a read error. The gene calls are TRBV6-2 or TRBV6-3 and TRBJ2-3; 12 bases map to TRBD2. CDR3 length: 17 amino acids. Germline V lookup: CDR1 MNHEY, CDR2 SVGEGT. The CDR3 DNA follows: TGTGCCATCAGTGAGTCCCCTGGGACTAGCGGGACAGATACGCAGTATTTT. Its protein product is CAISESPGTSGTDTQYF.

This clonotype was seen ten or more times. V usage is TRBV11-2 and J usage is TRBJ2-2, with TRBD2 matching 13 bases. The CDR3 is made up of 18 amino acids. The ends lost 1 base at V and 7 bases at J; junction bases unmatched: 9. Looked up from germline, CDR1 is SGHAT and CDR2 is FQNNGV. The CDR3 sequence: CASSLGGLAGTWGGELFF. CDR3 DNA: TGTGCCAGCAGCTTAGGGGGACTAGCGGGGACTTGGGGCGGGGAGCTGTTTTTT.

This clonotype has ten or more counts. The chain joins TRBV10-2 to TRBJ2-7; a possible D gene is TRBD2 (5 bases). Trimming pared 6 bases from V and 4 bases from J, leaving 19 bases between. The germline gives CDR1 WSHSY, CDR2 SAAADI. CDR3 length: 15 amino acids. CDR3 protein: CASSPLLAGAYEQYF. CDR3 sequence (DNA): TGCGCCAGCAGCCCCTTGTTGGCGGGTGCGTACGAGCAGTACTTC.

This clonotype has ten or more counts. The chain employs TRBV30 and TRBJ2-3; D gene uncertain. The V end lost 1 base, the J end lost 4 bases, and 12 bases lay between the germline ends. Germline-derived CDR1 and CDR2 are GTSNPN and SVGIG (reference sequence). This CDR3 is built from 14 residues. CDR3 nucleotide sequence: TGTGCCTGGAGTGCTAGGGTAGTCGCAGATACGCAGTATTTT. Its translation: CAWSARVVADTQYF.

This clonotype turned up a few times. V is TRBV7-8 and J is TRBJ2-7; a weak D match, TRBD1 (5 bases). Trimming stripped 4 bases from V and 3 bases from J, with 13 bases between. This CDR3 contains 14 residues. In germline, CDR1 is SGHVS, CDR2 FQNEAQ. The CDR3 coding sequence is TGTGCCAGCAGCTGGACACGACAGATCTACGAGCAGTACTTC. This encodes CASSWTRQIYEQYF.

This clonotype has just a few counts. A much bigger clone sits one base away, suggesting this may be a read error. The chain combines TRBV7-9 with TRBJ1-1; D perhaps matches TRBD1 (5 bases). CDR3 size: 13 residues. Germline CDR1 SEHNR, CDR2 FQNEAQ (reference sequence). CDR3 nucleotide sequence: TGTGCCAGCAGCTTACAAGCGGACACTGAAGCTTCCTTT. Translating gives CASSLQADTEASF.

This clonotype was recorded many times. The rearrangement joins TRBV2 to TRBJ2-1; D might be TRBD2 (5 bases). The CDR3 has 15 amino acids. Trimming took 4 bases from V and 7 from J, leaving 17 bases between them. The V gene's germline CDR1 is SNHLY and CDR2 FYNNEI. The CDR3 sequence is CASSGGPIIRNEQFF. The CDR3 DNA sequence: TGTGCCAGCAGTGGAGGGCCAATAATACGGAATGAGCAGTTCTTC.

This sequence joins TRBV5-1 and TRBJ2-5, with D possibly TRBD2 on 6 matching bases. This CDR3 is built from 15 residues. CDR1 is SGHRS, CDR2 YFSETQ, per germline. Trimming removed 4 bases at V and 3 bases at J, with 16 bases between. For the CDR3, the DNA is TGCGCCAGCAGCGTTCCTGCGGGATTGGAAGAGACCCAGTACTTC. Translation gives CASSVPAGLEETQYF.

Ten or more counts support this clonotype. DNA for the CDR3: TGCAGTGCTAGAGATACAAACGGGGACTTAGGCTATGGCTACACCTTC. This encodes CSARDTNGDLGYGYTF. V is TRBV20-1 and J is TRBJ1-2; D perhaps matches TRBD1 (5 bases). V lost 0 bases and J lost 4, with 18 bases in between. Germline CDR1 DFQATT, CDR2 SNEGSKA (reference sequence). The CDR3 is 16 amino acids.

This clonotype was seen ten or more times. V gene TRBV5-1 combines with J gene TRBJ2-2, with D possibly being TRBD1 or TRBD2 (5 bases each). This CDR3 is built from 15 residues. Trimming left V 3 bases short and J 2 bases short, with 11 bases between. Germline assignment: CDR1 SGHRS and CDR2 YFSETQ. The CDR3, as DNA: TGCGCCAGCAGCTCCGGGACGACCAACACCGGGGAGCTGTTTTTT. It encodes CASSSGTTNTGELFF.

This chain connects TRBV7-9 to TRBJ2-5; 9 bases map to TRBD2. V lost 2 bases, J lost 0 bases, and 4 bases stayed unmatched. Germline CDR1 is SEHNR and CDR2 is FQNEAQ (reference sequence). The CDR3 is 16 amino acids. CDR3 protein: CASSLLSGRYQETQYF. The CDR3 bases are TGTGCCAGCAGCTTATTGAGCGGGAGGTACCAAGAGACCCAGTACTTC.

This clonotype has a count of ten or more. This chain uses TRBV24-1 with TRBJ2-2; possible D gene TRBD1, 7 bases. This CDR3 has 14 residues. V was clipped by 8 bases and J by 2 bases, with 11 bases between them. The V gene's germline CDR1 is KGHDR and CDR2 SFDVKD. For the CDR3, the DNA is TGTGCCACCATGCGGGACAGTAACACCGGGGAGCTGTTTTTT. Translated, it gives CATMRDSNTGELFF.

This clonotype was seen repeatedly, ten times or more. The chain is built from TRBV6-5 and TRBJ2-3; TRBD1 is a possible D gene (6 bases). The V gene lost 2 bases and the J gene lost 4 bases, with 10 bases spanning the gap. Germline CDR1 reads MNHEY; CDR2 reads SVGAGI. CDR3 length: 14 amino acids. CDR3 amino acids: CASSYGGASDTQYF. CDR3 DNA sequence: TGTGCCAGCAGTTACGGGGGCGCTTCAGATACGCAGTATTTT.

V is TRBV5-6 and J is TRBJ2-2; 10 bases line up with TRBD2. The CDR3 is made up of 18 amino acids. Per the germline V gene, CDR1 is SGHDT and CDR2 is YYEEEE. The trim removed 4 bases at V and 4 bases at J, leaving 13 bases unmatched. DNA for the CDR3: TGTGCCAGCAGCCCGTTAGCTAGCGGGAGTGTCGGCACCGGGGAGCTGTTTTTT. This translates into CASSPLASGSVGTGELFF.

This clonotype has at least ten counts. J is TRBJ2-7 and V is TRBV7-9; perhaps TRBD1 as D (5 bases). This CDR3 is built from 16 residues. The germline V and J ends were trimmed by 5 bases and 2 bases, with 19 bases remaining between them. Per the germline V gene, CDR1 is SEHNR and CDR2 is FQNEAQ (reference sequence). CDR3 protein: CASSPSVGREAYEQYF. CDR3 in DNA: TGTGCCAGCAGCCCCTCAGTGGGGCGCGAGGCCTACGAGCAGTACTTC.

This clonotype was detected ten times or more. This sequence joins TRBV12-3 or TRBV12-4 and TRBJ2-7, with D possibly being TRBD2 (5 bases). This CDR3 is 11 amino acids long. V was pared by 3 bases and J by 6 bases, with 6 bases between. The DNA for the CDR3 is TGTGCCAGCAGTTTTGGAGGCGAGCAGTACTTC. It codes for CASSFGGEQYF.

This clonotype turned up a few times. The chain carries TRBV10-3 and TRBJ2-7; a possible D gene is TRBD1 (5 bases). The germline V and J ends were trimmed by 3 bases and 5 bases, with 14 bases remaining between them. The germline CDR1 and CDR2 sequences are ENHRY and SYGVKD. The CDR3 runs 14 residues. The CDR3 protein is CAISERGANDEQYF. DNA of the CDR3: TGTGCCATCAGTGAAAGGGGCGCTAACGACGAGCAGTACTTC.

This clonotype was detected a few times. The chain links TRBV18 to TRBJ2-7; D gene ambiguous. The CDR3 is 13 residues long. V was shortened by 5 bases and J by 2 bases, with 10 bases between the two germline ends. The V gene's germline CDR1 is KGHSH and CDR2 LQKENI. CDR3 loop: CASSSFGTYEQYF. The CDR3 DNA sequence: TGTGCCAGCTCATCCTTTGGGACCTACGAGCAGTACTTC.

V gene TRBV3-1 combines with J gene TRBJ2-1, with TRBD2 matching over 11 bases. V was pared by 2 bases and J by 6 bases, with 3 bases of the junction left unmatched. The length of the CDR3 is 15 residues. Germline V gene lookup returns CDR1 LGHDT and CDR2 YNNKEL (reference sequence). As DNA, the CDR3 is TGTGCCAGCAGCCAACTAGCGGGAGGCACCAATGAGCAGTTCTTC. Its protein is CASSQLAGGTNEQFF.

This clonotype was seen many times. The gene calls are TRBV15 and TRBJ2-4; TRBD2 matches at 12 bases. Losses at the gene ends were 1 base for V and 8 bases for J; bases not matched to a gene: 18. Germline assignment: CDR1 LNHNV and CDR2 YYDKDF (reference sequence). This CDR3 is 20 amino acids long. CDR3 residues: CATSRVHHASGRALYDIQYF. The CDR3 bases are TGTGCCACCAGCAGAGTTCACCATGCTAGCGGGAGGGCCTTGTACGACATTCAGTACTTC.

This clonotype was observed many times. This sequence joins TRBV5-1 and TRBJ1-1; possible D gene TRBD1, 5 bases. Germline CDR1 and CDR2: SGHRS and YFSETQ. This CDR3 spans 15 amino acids. V was pared by 5 bases and J by 1 base, with 15 bases between. The CDR3 here is CASSPSRVENTEAFF. The CDR3 DNA reads as TGCGCCAGCAGTCCCTCCAGGGTGGAGAACACTGAAGCTTTCTTT.

In its sample, this clonotype was seen many times. The genes are TRBV20-1 and TRBJ2-1, with 10 bases matching TRBD2. The CDR3 covers 15 residues. CDR1 and CDR2 (germline): DFQATT, SNEGSKA (reference sequence). The V gene end was trimmed by 5 bases and the J gene end by 7 bases; junction bases not matched to a gene: 11. CDR3 DNA: TGCAGTGCTGGGGGTACTAGCGGGACGCAAAATGAGCAGTTCTTC. Residues: CSAGGTSGTQNEQFF.

The chain is built from TRBV5-1 and TRBJ1-1, with D possibly being TRBD1 (6 bases). CDR1 and CDR2 from the germline V gene are SGHRS and YFSETQ. The CDR3 runs to 15 residues. The V gene lost 3 bases and the J gene lost 0 bases, with 12 bases spanning the gap. The chain's CDR3 is CASSSGQNLNTEAFF. The CDR3 DNA follows: TGCGCCAGCAGCTCGGGACAAAACCTGAACACTGAAGCTTTCTTT.

This clonotype occurred a few times. The chain recombines TRBV10-3 with TRBJ1-3; D gene uncertain. CDR1 and CDR2 from the germline V gene are ENHRY and SYGVKD. Trimming stripped 10 bases from V and 0 bases from J, with 13 bases between. The CDR3 totals 14 residues. CDR3 in amino acids: CATLPRHSGNTIYF. CDR3 bases: TGTGCCACCCTACCCCGACACTCTGGAAACACCATATATTTT.

Ten or more counts support this clonotype. J is TRBJ2-3 and V is TRBV7-2; maybe TRBD2 (6 bases). V shed 3 bases and J shed 3 bases, with 7 bases lying between them. The CDR3 spans 13 residues. Per the germline V gene, CDR1 is SGHTA and CDR2 is FQGNSA. The CDR3 nucleotides are TGTGCCAGCAGCTTCCGGGGGACAGATACGCAGTATTTT. It yields the protein CASSFRGTDTQYF.